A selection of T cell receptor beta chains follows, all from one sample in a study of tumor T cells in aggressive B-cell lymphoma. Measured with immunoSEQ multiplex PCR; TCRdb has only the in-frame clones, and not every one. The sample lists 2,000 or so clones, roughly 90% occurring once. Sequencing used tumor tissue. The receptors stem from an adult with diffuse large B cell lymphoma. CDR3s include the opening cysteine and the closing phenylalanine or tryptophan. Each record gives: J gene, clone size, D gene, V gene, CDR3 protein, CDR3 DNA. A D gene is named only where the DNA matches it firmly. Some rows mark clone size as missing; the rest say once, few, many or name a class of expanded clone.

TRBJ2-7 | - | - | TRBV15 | CATSRDGGYEQYF | TGTGCCACCAGCAGAGATGGGGGGTACGAGCAGTACTTC
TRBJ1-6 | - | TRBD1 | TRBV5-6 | CASRLTRGPNSPLHF | TGTGCCAGCAGGTTGACCAGGGGGCCTAATTCACCCCTCCACTTT
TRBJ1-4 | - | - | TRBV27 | CASRQRNEKLFF | TGTGCCAGCAGACAACGTAATGAAAAACTGTTTTTT
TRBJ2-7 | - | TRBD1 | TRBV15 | CATSIAGGIAYEQYF | TGTGCCACCAGCATAGCAGGGGGCATCGCCTACGAGCAGTACTTC
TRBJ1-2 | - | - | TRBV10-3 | CAIKENRANYGYTF | TGTGCCATCAAGGAAAACAGAGCTAACTATGGCTACACCTTC
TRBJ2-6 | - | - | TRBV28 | CATEPPGNSGANVLTF | TGTGCCACCGAACCCCCAGGGAACTCTGGGGCCAACGTCCTGACTTTC
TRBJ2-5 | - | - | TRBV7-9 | CASSPIEPGETQYF | TGTGCCAGCAGCCCGATCGAGCCAGGGGAGACCCAGTACTTC
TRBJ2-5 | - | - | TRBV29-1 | CSVDSRAKQETQYF | TGCAGCGTTGACTCGAGGGCAAAACAAGAGACCCAGTACTTC
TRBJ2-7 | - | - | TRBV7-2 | CASSLGGRGEQYF | TGTGCCAGCAGCTTAGGAGGTCGGGGCGAGCAGTACTTC
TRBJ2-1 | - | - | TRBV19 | CASRKTRSVHEQFF | TGTGCCAGTAGGAAAACTAGGAGTGTCCATGAGCAGTTCTTC
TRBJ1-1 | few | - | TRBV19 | CASSSEGGLRTEAFF | TGTGCCAGTAGTTCGGAGGGGGGGTTGAGGACTGAAGCTTTCTTT
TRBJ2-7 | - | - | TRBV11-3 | CASSSAEGKGEQYF | TGTGCCAGCAGCTCTGCGGAGGGTAAGGGCGAGCAGTACTTC
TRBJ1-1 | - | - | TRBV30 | CAWSGGGGDTEAFF | TGTGCCTGGTCCGGGGGAGGGGGTGACACTGAAGCTTTCTTT
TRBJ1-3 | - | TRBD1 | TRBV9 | CASSGGTVGSLRVGNTIYF | TGTGCCAGCAGCGGGGGGACAGTGGGTTCCCTGCGCGTCGGAAACACCATATATTTT
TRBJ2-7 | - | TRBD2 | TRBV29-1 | CSVEESGRHSYEQYF | TGCAGCGTTGAAGAGAGCGGGAGGCACTCCTACGAGCAGTACTTC
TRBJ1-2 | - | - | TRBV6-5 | CASSRDGAYGYTF | TGTGCCAGCAGCCGAGACGGAGCCTATGGCTACACCTTC
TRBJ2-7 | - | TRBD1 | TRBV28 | CASSLYLTLSGQVSYEQYF | TGTGCCAGCAGTTTATACCTGACCCTTTCGGGACAGGTCTCCTACGAGCAGTACTTC
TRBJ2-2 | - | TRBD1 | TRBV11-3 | CASSPAGGTGELFF | TGCGCCAGCAGTCCGGCAGGGGGCACCGGGGAGCTGTTTTTT
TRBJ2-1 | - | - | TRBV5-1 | CASSLSTGPYNEQFF | TGCGCCAGCAGCCTAAGTACGGGTCCCTACAATGAGCAGTTCTTC
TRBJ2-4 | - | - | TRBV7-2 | CASSLAREDIQYF | TGTGCCAGCAGCTTAGCCAGGGAAGACATTCAGTACTTC
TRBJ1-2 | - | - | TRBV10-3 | CAIRFRGTVGEANYGYTF | TGTGCCATCAGATTTCGGGGGACGGTAGGCGAAGCTAACTATGGCTACACCTTC
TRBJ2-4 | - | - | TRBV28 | CASSYQTVANIQYF | TGTGCCAGCAGTTACCAGACAGTGGCGAACATTCAGTACTTC
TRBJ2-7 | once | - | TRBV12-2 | CASRPGLAGGDEQYF | TGTGCAAGTCGCCCTGGACTAGCGGGAGGTGACGAGCAGTACTTC
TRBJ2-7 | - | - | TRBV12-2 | CASRLGGPSGHSYEQYF | TGTGCAAGTCGCTTAGGGGGGCCTAGCGGACACTCGTACGAGCAGTACTTC
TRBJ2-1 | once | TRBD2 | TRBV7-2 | CASSPGLAGGRQFF | TGTGCCAGCAGCCCGGGACTAGCGGGGGGGCGACAGTTCTTC
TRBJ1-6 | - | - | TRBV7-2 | CASSAGWGGNSPLHF | TGTGCCAGCAGCGCAGGGTGGGGTGGTAATTCACCCCTCCACTTT
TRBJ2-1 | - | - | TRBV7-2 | CASSSRFEQFF | TGTGCCAGCAGCTCCAGATTTGAGCAGTTCTTC